The present T cell receptor beta chain was sequenced within a study of cytomegalovirus exposure and HLA in healthy donors. For the study at large: Clustering assigned 81% of the roughly 380 genotyped donors to the Caucasian-associated ancestry cluster. Findings and caveats of the study: Later analysis placed DRB1 highest and HLA-C lowest in TCR association rates, which differed by HLA locus.

Details on this clone: What it recognizes is unknown.

The PCR ran on 60 Vbeta and 13 Jbeta primers. Per the original data handling: Counted up in a later analysis, unique TCR beta chains came to approximately 77 million, with around 10 million shared. The data were produced by immunoSEQ multiplex PCR, yet TCRdb's version contains in-frame clones alone and is incomplete. V and J calls and clone size are those listed in that table; D and trimming were worked out from the DNA. The sample consists of about 200,000 clones, 65% to 85% of them appearing once. The V gene end was trimmed by 3 bases and the J gene end by 4 bases; junction bases not matched to a gene: 2. Per germline, CDR1 MDHEN and CDR2 SYDVKM. The CDR3 totals 13 residues.

The TCR comes from a boy aged 2 to 10 in good health and CMV-seronegative. Sequences were obtained from PBMCs. J is TRBJ1-2 and V is TRBV28; 7 nucleotides match TRBD1. CDR3 nucleotides: TGTGCCAGCAGTTTCAGGGGGACCTATGGCTACACCTTC. This encodes CASSFRGTYGYTF.